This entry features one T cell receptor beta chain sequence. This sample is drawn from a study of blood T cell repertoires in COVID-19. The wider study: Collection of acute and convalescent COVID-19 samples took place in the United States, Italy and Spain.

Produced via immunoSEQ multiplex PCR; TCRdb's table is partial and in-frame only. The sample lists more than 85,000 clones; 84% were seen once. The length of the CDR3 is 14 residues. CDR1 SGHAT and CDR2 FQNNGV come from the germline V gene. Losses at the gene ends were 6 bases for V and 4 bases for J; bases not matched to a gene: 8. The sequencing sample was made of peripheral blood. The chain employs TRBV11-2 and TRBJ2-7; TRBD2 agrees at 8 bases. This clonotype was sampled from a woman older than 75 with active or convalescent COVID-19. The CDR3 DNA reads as TGTGCCAGCAGTCCCGGGACTAGGGCTTACGAGCAGTACTTC. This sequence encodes CASSPGTRAYEQYF.